The sequence of this T cell receptor beta chain was determined in a study of control samples from healthy donors and cancer patients (TCRdb year 2020). The library was generated by the immunoSEQ multiplex PCR assay. TCRdb holds this immuneACCESS table with in-frame rearrangements only. Some clones are missing; in checked studies, unresolved V genes explain under half, and the rest has no known cause. Present in this sample are 45,000 to 70,000 clones, 80% to 95% of which were seen just once. The ten most abundant clones make up about 0.93% of the sample. Regarding this clone: Its antigen is unknown. Per-base qualities were not stored, and no clone one base away is much larger.

The sequenced sample consisted of PBMCs. The TCR sequence derives from a man aged 25-45 years with colorectal cancer.

The CDR3 region has the sequence CASSPKVGELFF. The nucleotide sequence is TGTGCCAGCAGCCCCAAAGTCGGGGAGCTGTTTTTT. The sequence joins TRBV7-6 to TRBJ2-2; the D segment cannot be called with confidence. CDR1 and CDR2 are read off the germline V gene as SGHVS and FNYEAQ. V loses 5 bases, J loses 7 bases, and the germline ends lie 8 bases apart. The CDR3 sequence holds 12 residues, the cysteine and phenylalanine included. The kept DNA is CDR3 alone, 36 bases in frame from the first base.